These T cell receptor beta chains were read from a single sample in a study of CD8+ T cells in alopecia areata. The table came from immunoSEQ multiplex PCR; TCRdb's copy has only in-frame clones and leaves some out. Of approximately 210,000 clones in the sample, 40% to 55% were seen once. The material sequenced was CD4+ T cells sorted from blood, taken at approximately week 37, from a patient treated with tofacitinib. The receptors were gathered from a human donor with alopecia areata. Each CDR3 is given with its conserved first and last residue. Fields, in order: clone size, D gene, J gene, V gene, CDR3 DNA, CDR3 protein. The D gene is left open where the match is weak. Expanded clones are given a class, and other clones once, few, many or no size at all.

abundance: NA; d_gene: NA; j_gene: TRBJ2-2; v_gene: TRBV9; CDR3nt: TGTGCCAGCAGCGTAGCTACGTCCGGGGAGCTGTTTTTT; CDR3aa: CASSVATSGELFF
abundance: few; d_gene: NA; j_gene: TRBJ1-3; v_gene: TRBV11-2; CDR3nt: TGTGCCAGCAGCCGCGGGACGGACTCTGGAAACACCATATATTTT; CDR3aa: CASSRGTDSGNTIYF
abundance: few; d_gene: TRBD2; j_gene: TRBJ2-1; v_gene: TRBV29-1; CDR3nt: TGCAGCGTCCTAGCGGGAGGTTACAATGAGCAGTTCTTC; CDR3aa: CSVLAGGYNEQFF
abundance: once; d_gene: NA; j_gene: TRBJ2-7; v_gene: TRBV18; CDR3nt: TGTGCCAGCTCACCTAAAACCTCCTCCTACGAGCAGTACTTC; CDR3aa: CASSPKTSSYEQYF
abundance: NA; d_gene: NA; j_gene: TRBJ2-7; v_gene: TRBV9; CDR3nt: TGTGCCAGCAGCGTAGGTTCTCCGGCCCTCGTCTCCTACGAGCAGTACTTC; CDR3aa: CASSVGSPALVSYEQYF
abundance: many; d_gene: TRBD1; j_gene: TRBJ2-5; v_gene: TRBV7-9; CDR3nt: TGTGCCAGCAGAAGTGGCCCGGGACAGCAAGAGACCCAGTACTTC; CDR3aa: CASRSGPGQQETQYF
abundance: NA; d_gene: NA; j_gene: TRBJ1-1; v_gene: TRBV7-2; CDR3nt: TGTGCCAGCAGTGGGGGTCGTAACACTGAAGCTTTCTTT; CDR3aa: CASSGGRNTEAFF
abundance: NA; d_gene: NA; j_gene: TRBJ2-2; v_gene: TRBV30; CDR3nt: TGTGCCTGGAGTACGTTCAGGGGGGAGCTGTTTTTT; CDR3aa: CAWSTFRGELFF
abundance: few; d_gene: NA; j_gene: TRBJ1-1; v_gene: TRBV4-1; CDR3nt: TGCGCCAGCAGCCCGCAGGGGATTATGAACACTGAAGCTTTCTTT; CDR3aa: CASSPQGIMNTEAFF
abundance: few; d_gene: TRBD2; j_gene: TRBJ2-3; v_gene: TRBV29-1; CDR3nt: TGCAGCGTTAGGACTAGCGGGAGTTCGAGCACAGATACGCAGTATTTT; CDR3aa: CSVRTSGSSSTDTQYF
abundance: few; d_gene: TRBD2; j_gene: TRBJ2-7; v_gene: TRBV23-1; CDR3nt: TGCGCCAGCAGCGAGACACCTAGCGGGTCGCCCTACGAGCAGTACTTC; CDR3aa: CASSETPSGSPYEQYF
abundance: few; d_gene: NA; j_gene: TRBJ2-1; v_gene: TRBV29-1; CDR3nt: TGCAGCGTACCCGGCTGGATAGGTGAGCAGTTCTTC; CDR3aa: CSVPGWIGEQFF
abundance: few; d_gene: NA; j_gene: TRBJ1-2; v_gene: TRBV6-5; CDR3nt: TGTGCCAGCAGCAGGGGTCCCAACTATGGCTACACCTTC; CDR3aa: CASSRGPNYGYTF
abundance: once; d_gene: NA; j_gene: TRBJ2-3; v_gene: TRBV7-2; CDR3nt: TGTGCCAGCAGCTTTCTTAGCGGCACAAATACGCAGTATTTT; CDR3aa: CASSFLSGTNTQYF
abundance: NA; d_gene: NA; j_gene: TRBJ1-1; v_gene: TRBV29-1; CDR3nt: TGCAGCGTTGCTGGGGGGCACACTGAAGCTTTCTTT; CDR3aa: CSVAGGHTEAFF